This T cell receptor (beta chain) emerged from a study of blood T cell repertoires in COVID-19. Only in-frame clones appear in the TCRdb table, and some are missing; sequencing was by immunoSEQ multiplex PCR. The repertoire holds some 78,000 clones, with roughly 89% as singletons. After removal of 4 bases from V and 4 bases from J, the junction contained 4 bases not matched to a gene. CDR3 length: 13 residues. Germline values: CDR1 SGHRS, CDR2 YFSETQ. Sequencing input: peripheral blood. V and J are TRBV5-1 and TRBJ2-7; 8 bases align to TRBD2. This TCR came from an elderly woman with active or convalescent COVID-19. CDR3 nucleotides: TGCGCCAGCAGCCCGGGGGGGACGTACGAGCAGTACTTC. Translation gives CASSPGGTYEQYF.